These 23 T cell receptor beta chains share one sample of origin, sequenced in a study of T cell repertoires in cytomegalovirus infection. For these TCRs, the target antigens are not known. MiXCR, run by TCRdb on the reads, gives a single entry per CDR3 protein. The profile shows about 130,000 distinct CDR3 sequences, roughly a quarter of them singletons. What was sequenced was PBMCs, sequenced either directly or after in vitro stimulation (not recorded which). These receptor sequences come from a human donor in good health (CMV status not recorded). Some clones in this sample may be carry-over from other donors' samples.

Many counts were recorded for this clonotype. This chain connects TRBV20-1 to TRBJ2-3, with 10 bases identical to TRBD2. Per germline, CDR1 DFQATT and CDR2 SNEGSKA (reference sequence). The CDR3 consists of 17 residues. With V trimmed by 1 base and J by 0 bases, 7 bases remained unmatched. In nucleotides, the CDR3 is TGCAGTGCTAGAGTCATCAGACTAGCGGGTAGCACAGATACGCAGTATTTT. This gives the protein CSARVIRLAGSTDTQYF.

This CDR3 reads CSAPSALQHNEQFF. The CDR3 DNA reads as TGCAGTGCTCCAAGCGCGCTACAACACAATGAGCAGTTCTTC. The gene calls are TRBV20-1 and TRBJ2-1; D unclear. Germline V gene sequence: CDR1 DFQATT, CDR2 SNEGSKA (reference sequence). Trimming cost V 5 bases and J 5 bases, with 16 bases left between them. The length of the CDR3 is 14 residues.

The chain uses TRBV12-3 or TRBV12-4 and TRBJ2-5; perhaps TRBD1 as D (6 bases). Trimming removed 6 bases from V and 1 base from J, with 21 bases in between. The length of the CDR3 is 17 residues. CDR3 DNA: TGTGCCAGCAGCCCAACCCACCAACCAGGGGCCCAAGAGACCCAGTACTTC. Its translation: CASSPTHQPGAQETQYF.

In this sample, this clonotype turned up a few times. The chain employs TRBV7-2 and TRBJ1-5, with D perhaps matching TRBD1 (5 bases). The CDR3 spans 13 residues. Trimming took off 5 bases at V and 4 bases at J, with 9 bases between the two ends. Germline V CDR1 and CDR2: SGHTA, FQGNSA. CDR3 nucleotide sequence: TGTGCCAGCAGCGAGTCAGGGAATCAGCCCCAGCATTTT. Translation gives CASSESGNQPQHF.

The chain employs TRBV7-6 and TRBJ2-5; TRBD2 aligns across 7 bases. The germline CDR1 and CDR2 sequences are SGHVS and FNYEAQ. The CDR3 spans 14 residues. Trimming at V came to 4 bases and at J to 3 bases, leaving 5 bases not matched to a gene. DNA for the CDR3: TGTGCCAGCAGCTCCTCCGGGACTAAAGAGACCCAGTACTTC. Amino acids: CASSSSGTKETQYF.

In this sample, this clonotype turned up many times. The chain has TRBV7-2 and TRBJ2-2, with 10 bases fitting TRBD2. The CDR3 covers 15 residues. Germline assignment: CDR1 SGHTA and CDR2 FQGNSA. The trim removed 3 bases at V and 6 bases at J, leaving 4 bases unmatched. CDR3 DNA sequence: TGTGCCAGCAGCTTCGCGGGACTAGCGTCCGGGGAGCTGTTTTTT. This translates into CASSFAGLASGELFF.

This clonotype was seen a few times. The gene calls are TRBV7-2 and TRBJ2-2; D is possibly TRBD1 (5 bases). The CDR3 contains 17 residues. Between the trimmed V and J ends, which lost 7 bases and 1 base, there was a span of 19 bases. Germline V gene lookup returns CDR1 SGHTA and CDR2 FQGNSA. The CDR3 DNA sequence: TGTGCCAGCAACAAAATAAGGGGCGGCTTGAACACCGGGGAGCTGTTTTTT. Its translation: CASNKIRGGLNTGELFF. The complete variable domain, with remaining parts taken from reference TRBV7-2 and TRBJ2-2, reads GAGVSQSPSNKVTEKGKDVELRCDPISGHTALYWYRQSLGQGLEFLIYFQGNSAPDKSGLPSDRFSAERTGGSVSTLTIQRTQQEDSAVYLCASNKIRGGLNTGELFFGEGSRLTVL.

This clonotype was observed a handful of times. This chain connects TRBV7-6 to TRBJ2-1; 7 positions agree with TRBD1. CDR1 SGHVS and CDR2 FNYEAQ come from the germline V gene. V lost 7 bases to trimming and J lost 6 bases; unmatched junction nucleotides: 12. CDR3 size: 15 residues. The CDR3 sequence is CASTLFGGQFNEQFF. DNA for the CDR3: TGTGCCAGCACCCTATTTGGGGGACAGTTCAATGAGCAGTTCTTC.

The J gene is TRBJ1-2, the V gene TRBV24-1; D is unclear. The V gene lost 7 bases and the J gene lost 9 bases, with 11 bases spanning the gap. This CDR3 contains 11 residues. CDR1 is KGHDR and CDR2 is SFDVKD in the germline V gene. CDR3 residues: CATSHEHRYTF. The DNA for the CDR3 is TGTGCCACCAGCCATGAGCACCGCTACACCTTC.

The chain uses TRBV29-1 and TRBJ2-1; TRBD1 might be the D (5 bases). The length of the CDR3 is 13 residues. Germline CDR1 and CDR2: SQVTM and ANQGSEA. Here the CDR3 DNA reads TGCAGTGACGGACAAGTACTATCCAATGAGCAGTTCTTC. This codes for CSDGQVLSNEQFF.

In its sample, this clonotype was seen a few times. For the CDR3, the DNA is TGTGCCAGCAGCTTGGTACAGGCATCGGCTGAAGCTTTCTTT. Translation gives CASSLVQASAEAFF. The chain combines TRBV7-3 with TRBJ1-1; D perhaps matches TRBD1 (5 bases). The V gene lost 3 bases and the J gene lost 6 bases, with 14 bases spanning the gap. The germline V gene encodes CDR1 SGHTA and CDR2 FQGTGA. This CDR3 comprises 14 residues.

The rearrangement joins TRBV19 to TRBJ1-1; 8 bases agree with TRBD1. V gave up 7 bases and J gave up 6 bases; unmatched junction bases: 7. From germline, CDR1 is LNHDA and CDR2 SQIVND (reference sequence). The CDR3 loop spans 13 amino acids. For the CDR3, the DNA is TGTGCCAGTACCGACAGGGGCTCTGCTGAAGCTTTCTTT. The encoded protein is CASTDRGSAEAFF.

This clonotype was recorded a few times. CDR3 DNA: TGTGCCAGCAGTTTTCTGGACAGACCCAACTATGGCTACACCTTC. Amino acid sequence: CASSFLDRPNYGYTF. The genes are TRBV12-3 or TRBV12-4 and TRBJ1-2, with D maybe TRBD1 (6 bases). This CDR3 region has 15 residues. V lost 3 bases to trimming and J lost 2 bases, with 13 bases between them.

This clonotype was seen a few times. This rearrangement joins TRBV7-8 to TRBJ2-1, with 7 nucleotides matching TRBD1. CDR1 and CDR2 from the germline V gene are SGHVS and FQNEAQ. The length of the CDR3 is 14 residues. V dropped 5 bases and J dropped 7; count of bases not matched to a gene: 8. CDR3 coding DNA: TGTGCCAGCAGCAAACCAGGGGGTTTTAATGAGCAGTTCTTC. Translated, it gives CASSKPGGFNEQFF.

With respect to this clonotype: This CDR3 is missing its conserved last phenylalanine or tryptophan, likely due to a read error. It is unclear where the CDR3 begins or ends on the DNA, so no DNA is shown, and the CDR3 is as TCRdb lists it. The chain has TRBV29-1 and TRBJ2-7; TRBD1, the D gene given by the table, was not confirmed from the DNA. Germline V gives CDR1 SQVTM, CDR2 ANQGSEA. Including both end residues, the CDR3 is 11 amino acids long. The CDR3 region is CSVATDRGSSL.

This clonotype was observed many times. V gene TRBV7-2 combines with J gene TRBJ2-7, with D perhaps TRBD1 (5 bases). The CDR3 covers 15 residues. V lost 3 bases and J lost 0, with 12 bases in between. Looked up from germline, CDR1 is SGHTA and CDR2 is FQGNSA. Written as DNA, the CDR3 is TGTGCCAGCAGCTTGAGGTACAGGACCTCCTACGAGCAGTACTTC. This sequence encodes CASSLRYRTSYEQYF.

This sequence joins TRBV5-1 and TRBJ2-2; tentatively, D is TRBD2 (6 bases). Germline CDR1 and CDR2: SGHRS and YFSETQ. Trimming shortened V by 2 bases and J by 2 bases, and 10 bases separated the two germline ends. This CDR3 spans 15 amino acids. The CDR3 protein is CASSFGSGNTGELFF. Written as DNA, the CDR3 is TGCGCCAGCAGCTTTGGTAGCGGTAACACCGGGGAGCTGTTTTTT.

V is TRBV12-3 or TRBV12-4 and J is TRBJ1-6; 10 bases line up with TRBD1. The V segment lost 6 bases and the J segment 7 bases; nucleotides outside the gene matches: 6. This CDR3 comprises 15 residues. The CDR3 reads CASSARQGANSPLHF. The CDR3 nucleotides read TGTGCCAGCAGCGCCCGACAGGGGGCAAATTCACCCCTCCACTTT.

This clonotype appeared a few times. The chain joins TRBV6-2 or TRBV6-3 to TRBJ2-1; 7 bases agree with TRBD2. Germline trimming cut 5 bases from V and 7 bases from J; bases unmatched to any gene: 11. The CDR3 consists of 15 residues. The V gene's germline CDR1 is MNHEY and CDR2 SVGEGT. Here the CDR3 DNA reads TGTGCCAGCAGTCGAAGTAGCGGGCAGGAGAATGAGCAGTTCTTC. Its protein is CASSRSSGQENEQFF.

This clonotype was observed a handful of times. CDR3 residues: CASSLVVGDQETQYF. CDR3 coding DNA: TGTGCCAGCAGCTTAGTCGTCGGGGACCAAGAGACCCAGTACTTC. The rearrangement joins TRBV7-2 to TRBJ2-5; D perhaps matches TRBD2 (5 bases). The CDR3 runs to 15 residues. V was shortened by 1 base and J by 0 bases, with 9 bases between the two germline ends. CDR1 SGHTA and CDR2 FQGNSA come from the germline V gene.

V is TRBV7-2 and J is TRBJ2-1, with 8 bases that match TRBD2. After removal of 4 bases from V and 2 bases from J, the junction contained 7 bases not matched to a gene. The CDR3 covers 16 residues. Germline V gene lookup returns CDR1 SGHTA and CDR2 FQGNSA. CDR3 sequence reads: CASSSVAGQAYNEQFF. CDR3 DNA: TGTGCCAGCAGCTCCGTAGCGGGGCAGGCCTACAATGAGCAGTTCTTC.

At least ten counts were recorded for this clonotype. V usage is TRBV7-9 and J usage is TRBJ1-5, with D possibly TRBD1 on 5 matching bases. From germline, CDR1 is SEHNR and CDR2 FQNEAQ (reference sequence). This CDR3 has 17 amino acids. Trimming stripped 5 bases from V and 0 bases from J, with 17 bases between. CDR3 bases: TGTGCCAGCAGCCGCAATCAGGGACCGTATAGCAATCAGCCCCAGCATTTT. Its protein product is CASSRNQGPYSNQPQHF.

The chain recombines TRBV4-1 with TRBJ2-3, with TRBD2 identical over 8 bases. The CDR3 is made up of 18 amino acids. Germline lookup yields CDR1 MGHRA and CDR2 YSYEKL. J gave up 4 bases and V 1 base, and 13 bases lay outside the gene matches. The CDR3 sequence is CASSQVGGGSGTSDTQYF. DNA of the CDR3: TGCGCCAGCAGCCAAGTGGGTGGGGGTAGCGGGACGTCAGATACGCAGTATTTT.